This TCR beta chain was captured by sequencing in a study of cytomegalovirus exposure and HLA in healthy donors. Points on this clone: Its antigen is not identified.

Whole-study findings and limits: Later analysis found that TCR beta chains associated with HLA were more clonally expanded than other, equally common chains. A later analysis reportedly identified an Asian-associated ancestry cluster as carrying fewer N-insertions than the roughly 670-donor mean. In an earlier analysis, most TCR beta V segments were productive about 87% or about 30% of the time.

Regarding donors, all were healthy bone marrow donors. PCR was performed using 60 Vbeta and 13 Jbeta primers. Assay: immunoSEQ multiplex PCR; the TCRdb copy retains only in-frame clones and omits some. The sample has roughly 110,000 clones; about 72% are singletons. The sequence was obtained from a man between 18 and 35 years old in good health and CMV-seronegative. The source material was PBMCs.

CDR3 sequence reads: CASTTGQGNEKLFF. CDR3 nucleotides: TGTGCCAGCACCACCGGACAGGGGAATGAAAAACTGTTTTTT. The V call is TRBV6-5, the J call TRBJ1-4, with 9 bases matching TRBD1. This CDR3 comprises 14 residues. After removal of 7 bases from V and 5 bases from J, the junction contained 5 bases not matched to a gene. Germline lookup yields CDR1 MNHEY and CDR2 SVGAGI.